This T cell receptor (beta chain) originates from a study of regulatory T cells in long-lasting Graves disease. Findings and limits, study-wide: It was peripheral blood alone, not thyroid tissue, that was studied. Persistent Graves' patients possessed reduced TCR diversity relative to recently diagnosed ones. The number of shared public clonotypes was higher in persistent patients (fewer than 3,000) than new patients (966).

iRepertoire HTBI primers and Arm-PCR of CDR3 regions built TCR beta libraries. TCRdb used MiXCR to reprocess the multiplex PCR reads, holding one entry per CDR3 protein. The sample lists some 320,000 distinct CDR3 sequences, approximately 20% occurring once. The time point is: newly diagnosed GD, antithyroid drugs for less than 3 months. Preparation of the TCR library used RNA extracted from PBMCs. V gave up 5 bases and J gave up 2 bases, with 5 bases separating them. The CDR3 loop spans 11 amino acids. CDR1 and CDR2 from the germline V gene are DFQATT and SNEGSKA (reference sequence). This clonotype was counted many times. No antigen is known for it.

The J gene is TRBJ2-3, the V gene TRBV20-1; D remains ambiguous. This TCR came from a female donor with Graves disease. Sequencing was performed on peripheral blood mononuclear cells (PBMCs), taken at new diagnosis, from a patient treated with antithyroid drugs. The chain's CDR3 is CSAAHTDTQYF. CDR3 coding DNA: TGCAGTGCTGCTCACACAGATACGCAGTATTTT.